This T cell receptor (beta chain) stems from a study of human T cells and chemical hapten exposure. As for the study in general: The study patch tested 0.01% DPC on the upper back and read results at 6 days.

General observations from the study: Expanded TCRs were compared with controls, and the expanded TCRs formed significantly more large CDR3 similarity clusters.

V lost 2 bases to trimming and J lost 9 bases, with 10 bases between them. Germline values: CDR1 MDHEN, CDR2 SYDVKM. CDR3 length: 13 amino acids. This clonotype occurred many times. Its antigen is unknown. TCRdb re-called the RACE reads with MiXCR, one entry per CDR3 protein. Among 95,000 or so distinct CDR3 sequences listed, approximately 10% were seen once. Stated time point: patch test 2, 6 weeks after DPC sensitization. Treatment described: therapeutic diphenylcyclopropenone sensitization with weekly scalp DPC. The J gene is TRBJ2-2, the V gene TRBV28; D ambiguous. The material was whole blood, obtained in connection with sensitization to the hapten diphenylcyclopropenone (DPC). This TCR derives from a middle-aged woman with alopecia areata. Some clones in this sample may be carry-over from other donors' samples. CDR3 DNA: TGTGCCAGCAGTTTAGCCCTTGTCCGGGAGCTGTTTTTT. It specifies CASSLALVRELFF.